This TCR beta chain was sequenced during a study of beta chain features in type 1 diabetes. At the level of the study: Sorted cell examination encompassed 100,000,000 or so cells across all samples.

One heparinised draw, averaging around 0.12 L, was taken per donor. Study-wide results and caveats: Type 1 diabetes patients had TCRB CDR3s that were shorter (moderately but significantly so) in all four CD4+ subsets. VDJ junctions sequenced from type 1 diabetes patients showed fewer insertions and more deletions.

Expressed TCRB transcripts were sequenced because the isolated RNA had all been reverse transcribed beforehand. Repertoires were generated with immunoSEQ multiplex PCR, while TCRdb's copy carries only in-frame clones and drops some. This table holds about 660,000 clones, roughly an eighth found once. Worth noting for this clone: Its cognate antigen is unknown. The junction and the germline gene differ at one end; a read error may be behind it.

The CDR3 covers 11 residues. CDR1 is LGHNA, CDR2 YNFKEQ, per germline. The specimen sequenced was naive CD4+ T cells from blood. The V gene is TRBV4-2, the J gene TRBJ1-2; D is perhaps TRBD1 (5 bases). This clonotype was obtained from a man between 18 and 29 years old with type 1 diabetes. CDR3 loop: CASSQGSGHHF. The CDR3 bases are TGTGCCAGCAGCCAAGGGTCAGGGCACCACTTC.